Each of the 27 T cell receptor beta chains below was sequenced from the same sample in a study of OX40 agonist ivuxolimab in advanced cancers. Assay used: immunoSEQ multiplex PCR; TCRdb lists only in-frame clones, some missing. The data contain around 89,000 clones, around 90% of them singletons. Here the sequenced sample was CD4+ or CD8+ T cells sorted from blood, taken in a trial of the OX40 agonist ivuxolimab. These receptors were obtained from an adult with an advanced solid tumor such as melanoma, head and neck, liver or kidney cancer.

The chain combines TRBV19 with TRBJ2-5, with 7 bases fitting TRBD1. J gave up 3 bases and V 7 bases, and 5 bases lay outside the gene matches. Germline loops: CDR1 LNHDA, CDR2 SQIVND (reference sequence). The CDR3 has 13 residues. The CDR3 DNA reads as TGTGCCAGTACAAGCAGGGGGAAAGAGACCCAGTACTTC. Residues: CASTSRGKETQYF.

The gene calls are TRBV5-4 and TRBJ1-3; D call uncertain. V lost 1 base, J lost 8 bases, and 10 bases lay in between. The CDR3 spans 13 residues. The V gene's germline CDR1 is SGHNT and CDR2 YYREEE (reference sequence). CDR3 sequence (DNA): TGTGCCAGCAGCTTGAAGGCCGGGGACACCATATATTTT. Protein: CASSLKAGDTIYF.

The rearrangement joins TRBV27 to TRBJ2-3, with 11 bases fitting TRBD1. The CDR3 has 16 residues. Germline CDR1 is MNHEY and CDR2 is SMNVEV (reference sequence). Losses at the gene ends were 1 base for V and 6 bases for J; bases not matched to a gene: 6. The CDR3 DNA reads TGTGCCAGCAGTTTATATAGGGACAGGGGGTGGGATACGCAGTATTTT. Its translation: CASSLYRDRGWDTQYF.

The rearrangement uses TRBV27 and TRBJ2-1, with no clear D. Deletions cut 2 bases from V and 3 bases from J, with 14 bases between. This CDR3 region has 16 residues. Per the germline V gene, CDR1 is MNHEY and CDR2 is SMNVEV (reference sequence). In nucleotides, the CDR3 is TGTGCCAGCAGTTTAAACCGGTTGGCTAACTACAATGAGCAGTTCTTC. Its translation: CASSLNRLANYNEQFF.

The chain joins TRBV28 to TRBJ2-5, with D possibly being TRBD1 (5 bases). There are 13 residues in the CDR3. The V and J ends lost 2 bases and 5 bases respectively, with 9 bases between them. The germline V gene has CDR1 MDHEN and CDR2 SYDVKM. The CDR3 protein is CASSLAGMETQYF. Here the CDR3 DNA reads TGTGCCAGCAGTTTAGCAGGGATGGAGACCCAGTACTTC.

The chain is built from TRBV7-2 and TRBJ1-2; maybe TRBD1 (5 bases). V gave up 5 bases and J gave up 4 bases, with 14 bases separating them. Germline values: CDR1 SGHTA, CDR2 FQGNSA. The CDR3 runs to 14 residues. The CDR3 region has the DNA TGTGCCAGCAGCCCGGGACGGAGTCTCTATGGCTACACCTTC. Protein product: CASSPGRSLYGYTF.

Written as DNA, the CDR3 is TGTGCCAGCAGCACCGTGGGAGAGCAGTACTTC. Protein: CASSTVGEQYF. The rearrangement uses TRBV7-6 and TRBJ2-7; D is undetermined. This CDR3 is 11 amino acids long. Trimming took off 5 bases at V and 7 bases at J, with 9 bases between the two ends. Germline V gives CDR1 SGHVS, CDR2 FNYEAQ.

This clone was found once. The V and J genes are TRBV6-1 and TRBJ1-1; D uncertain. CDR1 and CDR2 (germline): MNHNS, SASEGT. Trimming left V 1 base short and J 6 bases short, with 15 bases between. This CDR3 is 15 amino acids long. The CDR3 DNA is TGTGCCAGCAGTGAAGTTCATCCTCCCAGGCCTGAAGCTTTCTTT. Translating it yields CASSEVHPPRPEAFF.

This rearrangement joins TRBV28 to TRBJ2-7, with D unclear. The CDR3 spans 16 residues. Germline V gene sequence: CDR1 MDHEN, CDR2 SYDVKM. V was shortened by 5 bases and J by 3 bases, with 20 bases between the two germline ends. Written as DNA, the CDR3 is TGTGCCAGCAGTGAACCGTCACGTTCGCGATTCTACGAGCAGTACTTC. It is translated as CASSEPSRSRFYEQYF.

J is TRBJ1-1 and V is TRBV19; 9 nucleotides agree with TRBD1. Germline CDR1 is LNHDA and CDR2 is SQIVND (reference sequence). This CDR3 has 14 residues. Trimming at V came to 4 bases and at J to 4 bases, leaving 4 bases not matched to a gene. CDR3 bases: TGTGCCAGTAGTAGAGGGGGACAGGGCACTGAAGCTTTCTTT. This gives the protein CASSRGGQGTEAFF.

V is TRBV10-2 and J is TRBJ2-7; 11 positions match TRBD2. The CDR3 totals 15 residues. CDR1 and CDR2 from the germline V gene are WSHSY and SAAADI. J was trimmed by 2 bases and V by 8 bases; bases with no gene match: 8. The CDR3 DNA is TGCGCCAGCCGTCACGAGACTAGCGGGGCCTACGAGCAGTACTTC. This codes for CASRHETSGAYEQYF.

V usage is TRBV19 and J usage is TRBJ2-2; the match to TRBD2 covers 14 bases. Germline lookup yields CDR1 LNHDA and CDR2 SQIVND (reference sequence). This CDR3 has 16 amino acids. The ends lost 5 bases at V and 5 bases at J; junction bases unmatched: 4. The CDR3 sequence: CASSLGLAGGTGELFF. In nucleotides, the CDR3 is TGTGCCAGTAGTCTCGGACTAGCGGGAGGTACCGGGGAGCTGTTTTTT.

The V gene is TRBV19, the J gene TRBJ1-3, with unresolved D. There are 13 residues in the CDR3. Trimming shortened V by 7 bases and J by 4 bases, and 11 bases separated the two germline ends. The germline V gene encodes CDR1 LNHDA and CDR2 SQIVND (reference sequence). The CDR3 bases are TGTGCCAGTATCTCAAGGTTGGGAAACACCATATATTTT. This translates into CASISRLGNTIYF.

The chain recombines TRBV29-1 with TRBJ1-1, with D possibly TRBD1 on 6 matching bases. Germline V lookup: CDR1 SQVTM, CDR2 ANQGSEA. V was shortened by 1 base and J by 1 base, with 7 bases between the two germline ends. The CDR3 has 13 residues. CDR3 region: CSVEVGANTEAFF. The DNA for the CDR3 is TGCAGCGTTGAAGTGGGGGCGAACACTGAAGCTTTCTTT.

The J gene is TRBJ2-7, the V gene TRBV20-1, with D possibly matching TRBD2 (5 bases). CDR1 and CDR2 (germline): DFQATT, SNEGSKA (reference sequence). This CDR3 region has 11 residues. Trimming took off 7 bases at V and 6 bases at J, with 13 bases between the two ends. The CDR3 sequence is CSVASGIEQYF. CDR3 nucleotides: TGCAGTGTTGCCTCGGGAATCGAGCAGTACTTC.

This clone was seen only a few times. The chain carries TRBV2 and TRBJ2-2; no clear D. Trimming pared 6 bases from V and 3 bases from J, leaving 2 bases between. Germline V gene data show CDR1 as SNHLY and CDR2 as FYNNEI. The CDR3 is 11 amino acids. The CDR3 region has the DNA TGTGCCAGCAGGTACACCGGGGAGCTGTTTTTT. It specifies CASRYTGELFF.

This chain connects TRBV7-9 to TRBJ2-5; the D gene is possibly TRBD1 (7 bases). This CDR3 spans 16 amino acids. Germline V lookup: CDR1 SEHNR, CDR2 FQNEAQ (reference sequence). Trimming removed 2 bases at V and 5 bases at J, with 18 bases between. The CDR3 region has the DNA TGTGCCAGCAGCTTATCCCAAGGAGGGGGCTCGGAGACCCAGTACTTC. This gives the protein CASSLSQGGGSETQYF.

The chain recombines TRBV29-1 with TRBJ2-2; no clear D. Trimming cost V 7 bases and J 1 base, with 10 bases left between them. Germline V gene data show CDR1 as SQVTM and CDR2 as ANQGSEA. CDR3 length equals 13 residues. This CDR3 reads CSAGYENTGELFF. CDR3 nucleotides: TGCAGCGCCGGATACGAGAACACCGGGGAGCTGTTTTTT.

CDR3 protein: CASSFRTGANTEAFF. The CDR3 DNA reads as TGTGCCAGCAGCTTCCGGACAGGGGCGAACACTGAAGCTTTCTTT. This sequence joins TRBV7-2 and TRBJ1-1; TRBD1 matches 9 bases. The V segment lost 3 bases and the J segment 1 base; nucleotides outside the gene matches: 3. CDR3 length: 15 amino acids. The germline CDR1 and CDR2 sequences are SGHTA and FQGNSA. Complete variable domain (other parts from reference TRBV7-2 and TRBJ1-1): GAGVSQSPSNKVTEKGKDVELRCDPISGHTALYWYRQSLGQGLEFLIYFQGNSAPDKSGLPSDRFSAERTGGSVSTLTIQRTQQEDSAVYLCASSFRTGANTEAFFGQGTRLTVV.

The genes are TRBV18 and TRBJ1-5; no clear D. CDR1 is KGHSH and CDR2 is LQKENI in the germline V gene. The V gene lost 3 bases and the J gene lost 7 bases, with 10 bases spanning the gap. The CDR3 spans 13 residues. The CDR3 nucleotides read TGTGCCAGCTCACCTGGAGCCAGGCAGCCCCAGCATTTT. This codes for CASSPGARQPQHF.

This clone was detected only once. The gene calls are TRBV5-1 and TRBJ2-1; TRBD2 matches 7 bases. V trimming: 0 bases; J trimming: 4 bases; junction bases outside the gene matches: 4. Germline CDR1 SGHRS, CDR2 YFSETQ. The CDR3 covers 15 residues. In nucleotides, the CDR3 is TGCGCCAGCAGCTTGGCTACAGCGGGGTACAATGAGCAGTTCTTC. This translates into CASSLATAGYNEQFF.

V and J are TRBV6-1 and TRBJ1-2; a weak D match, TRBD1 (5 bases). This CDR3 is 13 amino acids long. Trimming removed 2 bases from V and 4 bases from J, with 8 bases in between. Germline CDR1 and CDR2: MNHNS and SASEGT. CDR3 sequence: CASSETGTYGYTF. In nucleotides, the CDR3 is TGTGCCAGCAGTGAAACAGGAACCTATGGCTACACCTTC.

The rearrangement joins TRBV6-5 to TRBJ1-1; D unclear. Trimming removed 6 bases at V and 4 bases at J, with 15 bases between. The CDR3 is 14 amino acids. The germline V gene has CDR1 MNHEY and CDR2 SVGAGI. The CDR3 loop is CASRPMDSGTEAFF. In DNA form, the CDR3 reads TGTGCCAGCAGGCCCATGGATAGTGGCACTGAAGCTTTCTTT.

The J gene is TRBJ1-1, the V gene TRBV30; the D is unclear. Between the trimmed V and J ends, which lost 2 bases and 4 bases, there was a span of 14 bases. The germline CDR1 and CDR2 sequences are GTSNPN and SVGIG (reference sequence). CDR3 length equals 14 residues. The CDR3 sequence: CAWSTKGLFTEAFF. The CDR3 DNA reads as TGTGCCTGGAGTACGAAAGGGCTGTTCACTGAAGCTTTCTTT.

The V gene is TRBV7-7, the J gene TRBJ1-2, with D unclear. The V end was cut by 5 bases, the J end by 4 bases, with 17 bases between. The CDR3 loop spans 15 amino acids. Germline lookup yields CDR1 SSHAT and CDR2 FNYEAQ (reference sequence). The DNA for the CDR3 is TGTGCCAGCAGCCCCCTGGAGGGAGCTTCCTATGGCTACACCTTC. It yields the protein CASSPLEGASYGYTF. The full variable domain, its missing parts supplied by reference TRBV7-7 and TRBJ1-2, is GAGVSQSPRYKVTKRGQDVTLRCDPISSHATLYWYQQALGQGPEFLTYFNYEAQPDKSGLPSDRFSAERPEGSISTLTIQRTEQRDSAMYRCASSPLEGASYGYTFGSGTRLTVV.

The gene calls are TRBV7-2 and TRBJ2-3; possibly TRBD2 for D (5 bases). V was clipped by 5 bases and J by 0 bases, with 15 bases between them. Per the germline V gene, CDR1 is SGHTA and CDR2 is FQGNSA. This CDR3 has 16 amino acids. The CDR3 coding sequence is TGTGCCAGCAGCGGGAGAATGGTCCTGAGCACAGATACGCAGTATTTT. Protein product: CASSGRMVLSTDTQYF.

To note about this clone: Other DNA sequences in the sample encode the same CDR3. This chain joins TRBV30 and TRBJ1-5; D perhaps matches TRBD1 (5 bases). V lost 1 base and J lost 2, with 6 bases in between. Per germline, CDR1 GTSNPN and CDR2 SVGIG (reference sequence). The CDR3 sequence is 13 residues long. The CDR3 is CAWSAGGNQPQHF. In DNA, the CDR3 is TGTGCCTGGAGTGCGGGGGGCAATCAGCCCCAGCATTTT.